This passage covers 28 T cell receptor beta chains from one sample sequenced in a study of high-grade serous ovarian cancer treatment subgroups. Data came from immunoSEQ multiplex PCR; TCRdb stores just in-frame clones and leaves some out. The sample gives roughly 510 clones, around 80% of which show up once; approximately 10% is in the top ten. Tumor tissue was taken before any definitive surgery or chemotherapy was given. Sample: tumor tissue. The receptor source for this set is a human donor with high-grade serous ovarian cancer.

The chain employs TRBV10-2 and TRBJ1-1, with 8 bases lining up with TRBD1. V was pared by 3 bases and J by 2 bases, with 2 bases of the junction left unmatched. This CDR3 is built from 14 residues. The V gene's germline CDR1 is WSHSY and CDR2 SAAADI. This CDR3 is CASSEQGVNTEAFF. The CDR3 DNA is TGCGCCAGCAGTGAACAGGGGGTAAACACTGAAGCTTTCTTT.

The V and J genes are TRBV28 and TRBJ2-1; TRBD2 matches 10 bases. The CDR3 totals 16 residues. The germline V gene has CDR1 MDHEN and CDR2 SYDVKM. V trimming: 3 bases; J trimming: 10 bases; junction bases outside the gene matches: 12. The CDR3 loop reads CASSFGSGRAFLEQFF. The CDR3 DNA is TGTGCCAGCAGTTTTGGGAGCGGGAGGGCCTTTTTGGAGCAGTTCTTC.

The CDR3 reads CASTTGNQPQHF. The CDR3 bases are TGTGCCAGCACGACAGGCAATCAGCCCCAGCATTTT. The rearrangement joins TRBV6-6 to TRBJ1-5; a weak D match, TRBD1 (5 bases). V lost 7 bases to trimming and J lost 2 bases, with 6 bases between them. Germline-derived CDR1 and CDR2 are MNHNY and SVGAGI (reference sequence). This CDR3 has 12 amino acids.

The chain combines TRBV10-3 with TRBJ1-2, with D perhaps matching TRBD1 (5 bases). Trimming left V 2 bases short and J 4 bases short, with 11 bases between. Germline CDR1 ENHRY, CDR2 SYGVKD. The CDR3 is 14 amino acids. The CDR3 DNA sequence: TGTGCCATCAGTGAGGACAGACTGGTCTATGGCTACACCTTC. Protein sequence: CAISEDRLVYGYTF.

Only a few counts were recorded for this clone. This chain joins TRBV15 and TRBJ1-6; perhaps TRBD1 as D (5 bases). The CDR3 spans 12 residues. The ends were cut back, 6 bases at V and 9 bases at J, with 9 bases in the middle. Germline V gene lookup returns CDR1 LNHNV and CDR2 YYDKDF (reference sequence). CDR3: CATRDGGSPLHF. In nucleotides, the CDR3 is TGTGCCACCAGAGATGGGGGTTCACCCCTCCACTTT.

The chain carries TRBV6-5 and TRBJ1-6, with 7 bases lining up with TRBD1. Germline V gene lookup returns CDR1 MNHEY and CDR2 SVGAGI. This CDR3 region has 16 residues. With V trimmed by 4 bases and J by 0 bases, 3 bases remained unmatched. The CDR3 DNA reads as TGTGCCAGCAGTTCCCAGGGGGGCTCCTATAATTCACCCCTCCACTTT. Encoded protein: CASSSQGGSYNSPLHF.

This clone turned up a few times. The chain combines TRBV28 with TRBJ2-1; 8 bases agree with TRBD1. The CDR3 loop spans 14 amino acids. Germline trimming cut 6 bases from V and 0 bases from J; bases unmatched to any gene: 1. Germline assignment: CDR1 MDHEN and CDR2 SYDVKM. The CDR3 here is CASRTGGSYNEQFF. CDR3 nucleotide sequence: TGTGCCAGCAGAACAGGGGGCTCCTACAATGAGCAGTTCTTC. Full variable domain (rest looked up from reference TRBV28 and TRBJ2-1): DVKVTQSSRYLVKRTGEKVFLECVQDMDHENMFWYRQDPGLGLRLIYFSYDVKMKEKGDIPEGYSVSREKKERFSLILESASTNQTSMYLCASRTGGSYNEQFFGPGTRLTVL.

The genes are TRBV6-1 and TRBJ1-4; 7 bases are a match to TRBD1. V gave up 7 bases and J gave up 4 bases; unmatched junction bases: 9. Per the germline V gene, CDR1 is MNHNS and CDR2 is SASEGT. The CDR3 spans 15 residues. CDR3 nucleotide sequence: TGTGCCAGCAACTTCCCTGGACAGGTTAATGAAAAACTGTTTTTT. It encodes CASNFPGQVNEKLFF.

This clone was seen a handful of times. This chain uses TRBV6-4 with TRBJ1-2, with D unresolved. Per the germline V gene, CDR1 is MRHNA and CDR2 is SNTAGT. Trimming took 2 bases from V and 5 from J, leaving 18 bases between them. This CDR3 contains 16 residues. The CDR3 DNA sequence: TGTGCCAGCAGTGACACAATTCAAGGAACGCCGTATGGCTACACCTTC. Amino acids: CASSDTIQGTPYGYTF.

In this sample, this clone turned up once. The chain joins TRBV5-6 to TRBJ2-3, with D hard to call. CDR3 length: 12 residues. Germline V gene data show CDR1 as SGHDT and CDR2 as YYEEEE. V lost 0 bases to trimming and J lost 6 bases, with 5 bases between them. CDR3 nucleotides: TGTGCCAGCAGCTTGGCCGTTGATACGCAGTATTTT. Protein sequence: CASSLAVDTQYF.

The CDR3 loop reads CASSLGPGGNTIYF. The CDR3 DNA follows: TGTGCCAGCAGCTTGGGCCCAGGCGGGAACACCATATATTTT. This sequence joins TRBV7-9 and TRBJ1-3; D uncertain. V lost 3 bases, J lost 7 bases, and 13 bases lay in between. CDR1 is SEHNR and CDR2 is FQNEAQ in the germline V gene (reference sequence). This CDR3 comprises 14 residues.

CDR3 bases: TGTGCCAGCACCCCGGCGTCGGGCACCGGGGAGCTGTTTTTT. The encoded protein is CASTPASGTGELFF. V and J are TRBV5-6 and TRBJ2-2; D is unresolved. There are 14 residues in the CDR3. CDR1 SGHDT and CDR2 YYEEEE come from the germline V gene. V was trimmed by 6 bases and J by 4 bases, leaving 13 bases between them.

The chain is built from TRBV7-2 and TRBJ2-1; the D is unclear. CDR3 length: 13 residues. The ends were cut back, 1 base at V and 5 bases at J, with 6 bases in the middle. Per the germline V gene, CDR1 is SGHTA and CDR2 is FQGNSA. The CDR3 is CASSLGQNNEQFF. DNA for the CDR3: TGTGCCAGCAGCTTAGGTCAGAACAATGAGCAGTTCTTC.

This sequence joins TRBV6-5 and TRBJ2-5; TRBD1 matches at 10 bases. The CDR3 is made up of 14 amino acids. CDR1 is MNHEY and CDR2 is SVGAGI in the germline V gene. V shed 5 bases and J 3 bases; nucleotides not matched to a gene: 3. This chain's CDR3 is CASSTTGGKETQYF. The CDR3 DNA sequence: TGTGCCAGCAGTACGACAGGGGGCAAAGAGACCCAGTACTTC.

The rearrangement links TRBV6-5 to TRBJ2-3; D is undetermined. The V and J ends lost 6 bases and 2 bases respectively, with 12 bases between them. The CDR3 is 14 residues long. Germline lookup yields CDR1 MNHEY and CDR2 SVGAGI. The CDR3: CASRTGPLTDTQYF. The CDR3, as DNA: TGTGCCAGCAGGACCGGGCCGCTCACAGATACGCAGTATTTT.

The gene calls are TRBV5-1 and TRBJ1-5; D is perhaps TRBD1 (5 bases). Trimming removed 4 bases from V and 2 bases from J, with 13 bases in between. Germline CDR1 and CDR2: SGHRS and YFSETQ. The CDR3 consists of 15 residues. DNA for the CDR3: TGCGCCAGCAGCCCCCGGGGGGGTGGCAATCAGCCCCAGCATTTT. Protein product: CASSPRGGGNQPQHF.

The genes are TRBV6-5 and TRBJ1-3; no clear D. The CDR3 covers 13 residues. Germline values: CDR1 MNHEY, CDR2 SVGAGI. V was shortened by 7 bases and J by 4 bases, with 11 bases between the two germline ends. The CDR3 here is CASTAAGGNTIYF. CDR3 DNA sequence: TGTGCCAGCACCGCGGCCGGGGGAAACACCATATATTTT.

The rearrangement joins TRBV28 to TRBJ2-7; 9 bases line up with TRBD1. Germline assignment: CDR1 MDHEN and CDR2 SYDVKM. The CDR3 contains 15 residues. V trimming: 5 bases; J trimming: 0 bases; junction bases outside the gene matches: 5. Here the CDR3 DNA reads TGTGCCAGCAGTCCTTGGGACAGGGCCTCCTACGAGCAGTACTTC. Its translation is CASSPWDRASYEQYF.

V gene TRBV28 combines with J gene TRBJ2-3; 7 positions agree with TRBD1. Germline V gives CDR1 MDHEN, CDR2 SYDVKM. The CDR3 loop spans 15 amino acids. J gave up 4 bases and V 5 bases, and 9 bases lay outside the gene matches. Here the CDR3 DNA reads TGTGCCAGCAGTCATGACAGGGTAGGCGCAGATACGCAGTATTTT. This encodes CASSHDRVGADTQYF.

V gene TRBV10-1 combines with J gene TRBJ2-5; 8 nucleotides match TRBD2. CDR3 length: 15 residues. Germline values: CDR1 WNHNN, CDR2 SYGVQD (reference sequence). V shed 2 bases, J shed 5 bases, and the junction held 7 bases outside the gene matches. This chain's CDR3 is CASSEAGGSGETQYF. Here the CDR3 DNA reads TGCGCCAGCAGTGAGGCGGGAGGATCCGGGGAGACCCAGTACTTC.

This chain joins TRBV7-2 and TRBJ1-2; possibly TRBD1 for D (5 bases). CDR3 length: 16 amino acids. V gave up 4 bases and J gave up 5 bases, with 20 bases separating them. Germline V gives CDR1 SGHTA, CDR2 FQGNSA. CDR3 protein: CASSSGALGEAYGYTF. Here the CDR3 DNA reads TGTGCCAGCAGCTCCGGTGCATTGGGGGAAGCTTATGGCTACACCTTC.

CDR3 in DNA: TGTGCAATAGGACAGACCGAGAAGCAGTACTTC. This encodes CAIGQTEKQYF. The chain joins TRBV6-6 to TRBJ2-7, with D possibly matching TRBD1 (6 bases). CDR1 is MNHNY, CDR2 SVGAGI, per germline (reference sequence). CDR3 size: 11 residues.

This chain uses TRBV25-1 with TRBJ1-1; D is perhaps TRBD1 (5 bases). The germline V and J ends were trimmed by 1 base and 4 bases, with 10 bases remaining between them. The CDR3 runs to 14 residues. From germline, CDR1 is MGHDK and CDR2 SYGVNS. Written as DNA, the CDR3 is TGTGCCAGCAGTGAATGGGGGGGGTCCACTGAAGCTTTCTTT. Its translation is CASSEWGGSTEAFF.

This chain links TRBV6-1 with TRBJ2-5; D uncertain. Germline CDR1 MNHNS, CDR2 SASEGT. The CDR3 consists of 14 residues. The V and J ends lost 5 bases and 4 bases respectively, with 14 bases between them. CDR3 nucleotides: TGTGCCAGCAGTTCCAGTCCCTGGCGAGAGACCCAGTACTTC. It encodes CASSSSPWRETQYF.

The chain joins TRBV5-4 to TRBJ2-1; 13 positions match TRBD2. CDR1 and CDR2 (germline): SGHNT, YYREEE (reference sequence). V shed 4 bases and J 4 bases; nucleotides not matched to a gene: 5. The CDR3 has 16 amino acids. The DNA of the CDR3 is TGTGCCAGCAGCCGAGGGACTAGCGGGAATTACAATGAGCAGTTCTTC. Residues: CASSRGTSGNYNEQFF.

The rearrangement uses TRBV27 and TRBJ1-1, with unresolved D. Germline V lookup: CDR1 MNHEY, CDR2 SMNVEV (reference sequence). This CDR3 is 13 amino acids long. Trimming removed 2 bases from V and 2 bases from J, with 6 bases in between. This CDR3 is CASSLTVNTEAFF. The CDR3 DNA reads as TGTGCCAGCAGTTTAACCGTAAACACTGAAGCTTTCTTT.

The rearrangement joins TRBV29-1 to TRBJ2-1; D is tentatively TRBD1 or TRBD2 (5 bases each). Germline values: CDR1 SQVTM, CDR2 ANQGSEA. With 8 bases removed from V and 3 bases from J, the gap between germline ends came to 23 bases. The CDR3 has 16 residues. This chain's CDR3 is CSSLGDQQTDYNEQFF. The CDR3 DNA reads as TGCAGCTCCTTGGGGGACCAGCAGACCGACTACAATGAGCAGTTCTTC.

This rearrangement joins TRBV28 to TRBJ2-2, with 9 nucleotides matching TRBD1. Germline CDR1 reads MDHEN; CDR2 reads SYDVKM. The J segment lost 3 bases and the V segment lost 8 bases, leaving 4 bases of the junction unmatched. CDR3 length: 14 amino acids. The CDR3 loop is CASGDREDTGELFF. Here the CDR3 DNA reads TGTGCCAGCGGGGACAGGGAGGACACCGGGGAGCTGTTTTTT.